The entry below gives a single T cell receptor beta chain sequence along with its context. This clonotype has more than one count but fewer than ten. It lacks a known antigen. No much larger clone is present one base from it, and per-base qualities are unavailable. Instrument used: Illumina HiSeq 2500. Quantitative 5'-RACE with molecular barcodes was used to prepare TCR beta libraries. The source study handled its data this way. To identify disease-linked TCR variants, a new computational method was used, one built on a probabilistic model of VDJ rearrangement. TCRdb handled the public reads itself, with Q25 trimming in fastp and clone calling in MiXCR, and kept productive beta chains. CDR3 protein duplicates are merged, each entry listing the most common genes and DNA. The V and J calls shown here were made by TCRdb, not taken from the authors' results. The sample contains about 360,000 distinct CDR3 sequences, under 15% of them found a single time. Roughly 0.99% of the sample goes to the ten largest clones.

Per the germline V gene (reference sequence), GTSNPN is the CDR1 and SVGIG is the CDR2. A distance of 9 bases separates the germline ends of V and J, which lose 3 bases and 0 bases respectively. The cysteine opens and the phenylalanine closes a CDR3 of 13 amino acids. The kept DNA is CDR3 alone, 39 bases in frame from the first base. This sample stems from a study of CD8 T cells in ankylosing spondylitis (dated by TCRdb to the late 2010s). Regarding the complete study: The study profiled T cell receptor beta repertoires in healthy donors and ankylosing spondylitis patients to find disease-linked TCR variants. The full study cohort comprised 20 to 25 ankylosing spondylitis patients and roughly 100 healthy donors. Peripheral blood samples were taken, and synovial fluid was additionally collected from ankylosing spondylitis patients. General study outcomes and caveats: A TCR beta motif made up of several highly homologous amino acid variants appeared to be characteristic of blood from ankylosing spondylitis patients. The disease-linked clones had a CD8+ phenotype and were found at relatively low frequencies in peripheral blood. Significant enrichment of the disease-linked clones was reported in matched synovial fluid samples from ankylosing spondylitis patients. Some TCR beta motif variants had previously been reported in synovial fluid and blood of reactive arthritis patients, which suggested common disease-initiation mechanisms.

The chain is encoded by TRBV30 joined to TRBJ2-7, with no confidently assigned D gene. The sequenced sample consisted of blood, either unsorted or a sorted T cell fraction (not recorded which). This TCR was sampled from a male donor with ankylosing spondylitis or in good health (not recorded which). The CDR3 protein: CAWRTSLSYEQYF. The bases read TGTGCCTGGAGAACTTCCCTCTCCTACGAGCAGTACTTC. When the CDR3 is completed using the reference TRBV30 and TRBJ2-7 genes on either side, the full variable domain is SQTIHQWPATLVQPVGSPLSLECTVEGTSNPNLYWYRQAAGRGLQLLFYSVGIGQISSEVPQNLSASRPQDRQFILSSKKLLLSDSGFYLCAWRTSLSYEQYFGPGTRLTVT.